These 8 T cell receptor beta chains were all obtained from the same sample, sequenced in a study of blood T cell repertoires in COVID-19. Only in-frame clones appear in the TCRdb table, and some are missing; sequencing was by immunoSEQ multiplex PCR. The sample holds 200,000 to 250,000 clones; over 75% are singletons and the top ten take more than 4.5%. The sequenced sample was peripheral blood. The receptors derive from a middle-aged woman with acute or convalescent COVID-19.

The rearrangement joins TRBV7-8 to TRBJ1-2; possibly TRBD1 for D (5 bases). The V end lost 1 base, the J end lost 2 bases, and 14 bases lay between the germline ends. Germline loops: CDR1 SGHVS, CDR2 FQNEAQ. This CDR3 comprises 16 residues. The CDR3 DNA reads TGTGCCAGCAGCTTAGGAAGGGGTGGATTAAACTATGGCTACACCTTC. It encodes CASSLGRGGLNYGYTF.

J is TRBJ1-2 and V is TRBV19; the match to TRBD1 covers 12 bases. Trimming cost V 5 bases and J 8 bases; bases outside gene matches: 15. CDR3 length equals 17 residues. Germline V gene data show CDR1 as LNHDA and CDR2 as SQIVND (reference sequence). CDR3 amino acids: CASSPTPGQGAVGGYTF. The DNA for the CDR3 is TGTGCCAGTAGTCCAACCCCGGGACAGGGGGCGGTAGGAGGCTACACCTTC.

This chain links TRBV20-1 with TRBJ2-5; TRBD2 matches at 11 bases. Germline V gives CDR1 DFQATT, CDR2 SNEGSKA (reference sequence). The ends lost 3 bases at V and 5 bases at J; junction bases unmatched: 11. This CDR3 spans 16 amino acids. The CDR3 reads CSASGPTSGGWETQYF. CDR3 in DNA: TGCAGTGCTAGTGGCCCCACTAGCGGGGGCTGGGAGACCCAGTACTTC.

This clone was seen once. CDR3 nucleotide sequence: TGTGCCAGCAGCCACCCCCCCAGGGTGCACACCGGGGAGCTGTTTTTT. This gives the protein CASSHPPRVHTGELFF. This chain links TRBV3-1 (or the pseudogene TRBV3-2) with TRBJ2-2; the D gene is possibly TRBD1 (5 bases). CDR3 size: 16 residues. CDR1 LGHDT and CDR2 YNNKEL come from the germline V gene (reference sequence). Trimming shortened V by 3 bases and J by 3 bases, and 14 bases separated the two germline ends.

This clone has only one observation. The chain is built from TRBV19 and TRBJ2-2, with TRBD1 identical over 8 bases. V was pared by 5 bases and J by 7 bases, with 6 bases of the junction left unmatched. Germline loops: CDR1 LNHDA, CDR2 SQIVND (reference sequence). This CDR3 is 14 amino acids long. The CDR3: CASSSGQGVGELFF. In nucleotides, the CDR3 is TGTGCCAGTAGTTCCGGACAGGGTGTCGGGGAGCTGTTTTTT.

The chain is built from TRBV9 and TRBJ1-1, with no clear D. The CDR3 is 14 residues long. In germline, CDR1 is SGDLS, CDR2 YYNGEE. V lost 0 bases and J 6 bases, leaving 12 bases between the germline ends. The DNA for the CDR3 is TGTGCCAGCAGCGTAGATTACGTAGCCGCTGAAGCTTTCTTT. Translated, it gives CASSVDYVAAEAFF.

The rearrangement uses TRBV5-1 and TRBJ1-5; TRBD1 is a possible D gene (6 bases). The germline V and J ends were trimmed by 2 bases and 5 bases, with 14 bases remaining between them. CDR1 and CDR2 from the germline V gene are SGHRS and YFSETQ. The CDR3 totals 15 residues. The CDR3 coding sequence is TGCGCCAGCAGCTTTGATGGACAGCCGTATCAGCCCCAGCATTTT. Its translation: CASSFDGQPYQPQHF.

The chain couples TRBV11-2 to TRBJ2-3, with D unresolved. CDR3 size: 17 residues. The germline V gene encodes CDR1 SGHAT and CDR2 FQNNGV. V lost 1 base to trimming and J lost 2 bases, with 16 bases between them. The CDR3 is CASSLGASLPPTDTQYF. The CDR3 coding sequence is TGTGCCAGCAGCTTAGGGGCCAGCCTCCCCCCCACAGATACGCAGTATTTT.